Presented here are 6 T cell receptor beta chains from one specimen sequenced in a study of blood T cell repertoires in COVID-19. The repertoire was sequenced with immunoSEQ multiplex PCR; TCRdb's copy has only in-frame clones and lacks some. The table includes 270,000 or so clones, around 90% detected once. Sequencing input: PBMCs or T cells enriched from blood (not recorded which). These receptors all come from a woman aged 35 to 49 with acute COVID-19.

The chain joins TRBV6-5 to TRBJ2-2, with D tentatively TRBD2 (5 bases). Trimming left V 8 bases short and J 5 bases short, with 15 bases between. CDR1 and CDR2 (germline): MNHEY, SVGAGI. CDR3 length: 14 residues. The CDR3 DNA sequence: TGTGCCAGCGGTTTCGAGGGCCTAACCGGGGAGCTGTTTTTT. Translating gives CASGFEGLTGELFF.

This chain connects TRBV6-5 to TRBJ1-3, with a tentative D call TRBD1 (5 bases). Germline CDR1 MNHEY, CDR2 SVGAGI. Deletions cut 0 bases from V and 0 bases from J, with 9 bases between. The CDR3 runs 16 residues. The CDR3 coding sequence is TGTGCCAGCAGTTACTCGGGACTGCTCTCTGGAAACACCATATATTTT. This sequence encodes CASSYSGLLSGNTIYF.

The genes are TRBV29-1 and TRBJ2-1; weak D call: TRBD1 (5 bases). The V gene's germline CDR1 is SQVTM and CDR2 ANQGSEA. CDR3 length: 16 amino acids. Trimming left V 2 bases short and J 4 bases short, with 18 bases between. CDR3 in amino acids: CSVELGQTAQYNEQFF. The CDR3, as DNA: TGCAGCGTTGAATTGGGGCAGACCGCGCAATACAATGAGCAGTTCTTC.

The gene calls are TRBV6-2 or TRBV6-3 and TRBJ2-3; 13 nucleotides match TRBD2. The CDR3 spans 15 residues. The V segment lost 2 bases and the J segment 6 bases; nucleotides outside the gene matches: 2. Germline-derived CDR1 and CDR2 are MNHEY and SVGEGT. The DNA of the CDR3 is TGTGCCAGCAGTTACGGACTAGCGGGAGCCGATACGCAGTATTTT. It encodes CASSYGLAGADTQYF.

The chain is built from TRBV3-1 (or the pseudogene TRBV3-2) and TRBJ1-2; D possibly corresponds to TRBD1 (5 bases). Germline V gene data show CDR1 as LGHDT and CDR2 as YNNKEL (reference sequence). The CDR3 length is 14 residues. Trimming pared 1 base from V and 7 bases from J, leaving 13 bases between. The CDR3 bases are TGTGCCAGCAGCCAAGTAGAAGGGGTAGCTGGCTACACCTTC. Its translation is CASSQVEGVAGYTF.

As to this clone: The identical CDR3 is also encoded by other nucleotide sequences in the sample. The CDR3 region is CASSPGLAYEQYF. CDR3 bases: TGTGCCAGCTCACCTGGACTAGCGTACGAGCAGTACTTC. The chain has TRBV18 and TRBJ2-7, with 9 bases aligning to TRBD2. V was pared by 3 bases and J by 4 bases, with 1 base of the junction left unmatched. CDR1 KGHSH and CDR2 LQKENI come from the germline V gene. The CDR3 has 13 residues.